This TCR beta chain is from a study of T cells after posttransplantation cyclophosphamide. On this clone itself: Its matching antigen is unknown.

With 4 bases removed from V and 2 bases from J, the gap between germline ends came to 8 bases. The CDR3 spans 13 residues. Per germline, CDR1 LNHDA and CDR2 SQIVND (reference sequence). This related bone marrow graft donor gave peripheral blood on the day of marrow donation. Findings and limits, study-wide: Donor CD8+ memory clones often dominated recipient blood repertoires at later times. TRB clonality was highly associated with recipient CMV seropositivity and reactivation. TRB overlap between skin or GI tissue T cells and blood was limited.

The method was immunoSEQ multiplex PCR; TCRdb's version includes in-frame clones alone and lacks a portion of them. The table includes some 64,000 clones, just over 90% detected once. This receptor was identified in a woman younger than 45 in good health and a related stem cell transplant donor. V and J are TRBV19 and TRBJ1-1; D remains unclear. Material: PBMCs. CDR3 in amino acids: CASSNNVNTEAFF. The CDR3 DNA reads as TGTGCCAGTAGTAATAATGTAAACACTGAAGCTTTCTTT. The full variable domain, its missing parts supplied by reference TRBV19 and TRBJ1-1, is DGGITQSPKYLFRKEGQNVTLSCEQNLNHDAMYWYRQDPGQGLRLIYYSQIVNDFQKGDIAEGYSVSREKKESFPLTVTSAQKNPTAFYLCASSNNVNTEAFFGQGTRLTVV.